This is a list of T cell receptor beta chains from one sample in a study of metastatic and nonmetastatic thyroid tumors. MiXCR was used by TCRdb to re-call the PCR reads. The sample includes 25,000 to 30,000 clones, roughly 15% seen only once; the top ten take around 4.7%. Sample: blood. The receptors stem from a female donor with papillary thyroid cancer or a benign thyroid nodule (not recorded which). Some clones in this sample may be carry-over from other donors' samples. Each CDR3 is given with its conserved first and last residue. Clone size is not always given. Where it is, it says once, few, many or a class for expanded clones.

clone_size,v_call,cdr3_aa
.,TRBV7-2,CASSLGVRAYGYAF
few,TRBV5-1,CASSISTGMDTEAFF
many,TRBV10-1,CASSGTDPRQETQYF
many,TRBV29-1,CSVVGAGSSYEQYF
few,TRBV18,CASSPGGQGLSNQPQHF
.,TRBV7-2,CASSSDRLTGELFF
few,TRBV10-2,CASSVTGTAAPDTQYF
.,TRBV3-1,CASSQELGGWSPLHF
.,TRBV28,CASSKVSDRSGANVLTF
few,TRBV12-3/TRBV12-4,CASSKRDSNTGELFF
many,TRBV18,CASSPDKGVWGTDTQYF
many,TRBV6-1,CASSRGLNSPLHF
many,TRBV7-9,CASSAGTSGVEQFF
.,TRBV19,CASTGQGYNEQFF
many,TRBV5-8,CASSRQGFSPLHF
.,TRBV13,CASSLEQGTYNEQFF
medium-sized,TRBV6-1,CASSDQTGRTEAFF
many,TRBV4-1,CASSRQARSEQYF
.,TRBV6-1,CASRVGQGNTEAFF
.,TRBV10-3,CAISDRTGTLVEQYF
.,TRBV19,CATKQGMVSGNTIYF
.,TRBV2,CASSAGHPSGANVLTF
many,TRBV28,CASSSLAGAGELFF
few,TRBV2,CASIRGQGGETEAFF
medium-sized,TRBV28,CASSRTDLIFNSPLHF
few,TRBV6-1,CASRKRSSGANVLTF
many,TRBV19,CASSIESQGLGMNTEAFF
many,TRBV19,CASSGTPNTGELFF
many,TRBV29-1,CSVVTSGRSEQYF
many,TRBV5-4,CASSFDVLAGYEQYF
many,TRBV28,CASSPTVPYLTDTQYF
many,TRBV30,CAWSKPGGTTHYEQYF
.,TRBV12-3/TRBV12-4,CASSLAGTSGSTYEQYF
once,TRBV7-2,CASSFSDGVSYEQYF
.,TRBV9,CASIVVDAGELFF
.,TRBV20-1,CSAPGTSFKDTQYF
many,TRBV6-1,CASRTYRGWTGAFF
many,TRBV6-6,CASSTLWGTGELFF
many,TRBV18,CASSRQGEGYEQYF
.,TRBV27,CASSVHRGRPYNEQFF
many,TRBV5-8,CASSLGTSGPYEQYF
many,TRBV7-6,CASSTIGPEVGTQYF
.,TRBV6-2/TRBV6-3,CASSYSDRTISGYTF
.,TRBV6-2/TRBV6-3,CASTYGTDGYTF
few,TRBV6-1,CASSEAGTGAGNTIYF
many,TRBV6-4,CASKPGFGNNEQFF
.,TRBV7-8,CVSSRGKGLNTGELFF
many,TRBV20-1,CSARGGPPVNEQFF